This TCR beta chain was documented in a study of OX40 agonist ivuxolimab in advanced cancers. Repertoires were generated with immunoSEQ multiplex PCR, while TCRdb's copy carries only in-frame clones and drops some. The profile shows 70,000 to 95,000 clones, around 80% of them singletons. Germline lookup yields CDR1 LNHNV and CDR2 YYDKDF (reference sequence). Trimming took 4 bases from V and 1 from J, leaving 9 bases between them. The CDR3 runs 14 residues. The sequence derives from an adult with an advanced solid tumor such as melanoma, head and neck, liver or kidney cancer. The source material was CD4+ or CD8+ T cells sorted from blood, sampled in a trial of the OX40 agonist ivuxolimab. The chain employs TRBV15 and TRBJ2-3; D perhaps matches TRBD2 (5 bases). The CDR3 DNA follows: TGTGCCACCAGCATCGGGGTGGGCACAGATACGCAGTATTTT. This translates into CATSIGVGTDTQYF.